The sequence of this T cell receptor beta chain was determined in a study of blood T cell repertoires in COVID-19. The assay was immunoSEQ multiplex PCR, and TCRdb's table has in-frame clones only and misses some. The table records some 490,000 clones, approximately 91% of them present only once. From germline, CDR1 is SGHAT and CDR2 FQNNGV. This CDR3 comprises 19 residues. J was trimmed by 1 base and V by 4 bases; bases with no gene match: 11. Participant age was about 18 to 89 years, and participants resided in roughly 24 US areas. Researchers sorted participants into cohorts using their self-reported clinical history. Donors of Cohort 3 who recovered were those that had two negative PCRs, clearance, or symptom resolution.

This chain connects TRBV11-2 to TRBJ2-2; 11 bases map to TRBD1. The sequenced material came from PBMCs or T cells enriched from blood (not recorded which). The receptor was derived from a woman in her sixties or seventies who had recovered from COVID-19. The CDR3 DNA follows: TGTGCCAGCAGCTCCCGGACAGGGGGCGCGGATCAGAACACCGGGGAGCTGTTTTTT. Its translation: CASSSRTGGADQNTGELFF.